This TCR beta chain was recovered during a study of T-cell reconstitution after alpha-beta-depleted transplantation in children. In this sample, this clonotype turned up many times. The antigen is undetermined. The study, taken as a whole, reports: At the one-year point after transplant, T-cell counts and TCRbeta diversity were found to come mostly from T cells that had been newly produced. Reportedly, alpha-beta T cells present about two months post-transplant originated from several hundred expanded clones of graft origin. Recipient T cells and thymic progenitors that survived were the source of the high TCRbeta diversity seen at day 60 in some patients.

V gave up 0 bases and J gave up 2 bases; unmatched junction bases: 6. CDR3 length: 17 residues. Germline CDR1 and CDR2: LGHNA and YSLEER. Preparation of the TCRbeta library was carried out with unique molecular identifiers. One entry per CDR3 protein results from TCRdb running MiXCR on the PCR reads. The sample lists about 230,000 distinct CDR3 sequences, approximately 10% occurring once. This clonotype was obtained from a child under two years old with acute myeloid leukemia, due to receive a stem cell transplant. This sample comprised PBMCs, obtained before TCRalphabeta/CD19-depleted stem cell transplant. This sequence joins TRBV4-3 and TRBJ2-7; 11 bases match TRBD2. This chain's CDR3 is CASSQDLAGGEAYEQYF. CDR3 nucleotides: TGCGCCAGCAGCCAAGACCTAGCGGGAGGAGAGGCCTACGAGCAGTACTTC.